The 13 T cell receptor beta chains below were found in one sample sequenced in a study of Graves' ophthalmopathy and Graves' hyperthyroidism. The TCR beta CDR3 regions underwent amplification from RNA transcripts. HTBI-primed RT-PCR formed the first round, and a multiplex PCR formed the second. TCRdb fed the multiplex PCR reads into MiXCR, producing one record per CDR3 protein. The sample consists of roughly 500,000 distinct CDR3 sequences, about an eighth of them appearing once. The sample consisted of blood. These TCRs come from a woman in her 30s with Graves' ophthalmopathy.

This clonotype was counted many times. The chain carries TRBV20-1 and TRBJ1-2; 7 bases line up with TRBD1. CDR3 size: 17 residues. V shed 1 base and J 6 bases; nucleotides not matched to a gene: 17. Germline V gene data show CDR1 as DFQATT and CDR2 as SNEGSKA (reference sequence). CDR3 sequence reads: CSARGGGGTEGGHGYTF. DNA of the CDR3: TGCAGTGCTAGAGGAGGGGGAGGGACAGAAGGGGGCCATGGCTACACCTTC.

A remark on this clonotype: A much larger clone lies a single base off, so this may be a read error. This chain uses TRBV6-1 with TRBJ1-3; D is ambiguous. The germline V gene has CDR1 MNHNS and CDR2 SASEGT. The CDR3 runs 13 residues. The CDR3: CDSTQPVGNTIYF. The CDR3 bases are TGTGACAGCACGCAACCTGTGGGAAACACCATATATTTT.

This clonotype was detected only a few times. The V gene is TRBV20-1, the J gene TRBJ2-5; 12 positions agree with TRBD2. The ends lost 6 bases at V and 5 bases at J; junction bases unmatched: 10. The CDR3 sequence is 15 residues long. CDR1 is DFQATT, CDR2 SNEGSKA, per germline (reference sequence). CDR3 coding DNA: TGCAGTGCATACTATGGACTAGCGGGACGTGAGACCCAGTACTTC. Protein sequence: CSAYYGLAGRETQYF.

This clonotype was seen only a few times. The genes are TRBV4-2 and TRBJ1-3, with D possibly being TRBD1 (5 bases). V lost 6 bases and J 4 bases, leaving 22 bases between the germline ends. This CDR3 has 17 residues. Germline V gives CDR1 LGHNA, CDR2 YNFKEQ. The chain's CDR3 is CASRLGLQLLEGNTIYF. The CDR3, as DNA: TGTGCCAGCAGACTGGGACTGCAGTTACTGGAGGGAAACACCATATATTTT.

CDR3 DNA sequence: TGTGCCAGCACTGACGGACTAGCGGGAAACTACGAGCAGTACTTC. Translated: CASTDGLAGNYEQYF. The V gene is TRBV12-3 or TRBV12-4, the J gene TRBJ2-7; 12 positions agree with TRBD2. This CDR3 spans 15 amino acids. V gave up 7 bases and J gave up 3 bases; unmatched junction bases: 7.

Ten or more counts support this clonotype. The J gene is TRBJ1-2, the V gene TRBV6-1; D unresolved. V was trimmed by 3 bases and J by 1 base, leaving 0 bases between them. The germline V gene has CDR1 MNHNS and CDR2 SASEGT. The CDR3 spans 11 residues. The CDR3 spells CASSDNYGYTF. DNA of the CDR3: TGTGCCAGCAGTGATAACTATGGCTACACCTTC.

The J gene is TRBJ2-7, the V gene TRBV29-1, with D unresolved. In germline, CDR1 is SQVTM, CDR2 ANQGSEA. The CDR3 extends over 10 amino acids. V lost 2 bases to trimming and J lost 4 bases, with 3 bases between them. CDR3 residues: CSVEFYEQYF. The CDR3 DNA follows: TGCAGCGTTGAATTTTACGAGCAGTACTTC.

This clonotype has at least ten counts. J is TRBJ2-5 and V is TRBV15; maybe TRBD1 (5 bases). The CDR3 has 14 residues. The V gene's germline CDR1 is LNHNV and CDR2 YYDKDF (reference sequence). Between the trimmed V and J ends, which lost 2 bases and 8 bases, there was a span of 15 bases. DNA of the CDR3: TGTGCCACCAGCAGAATATTTGGGGCTGGTACCCAGTACTTC. It yields the protein CATSRIFGAGTQYF. The full variable domain, with the rest looked up from reference TRBV15 and TRBJ2-5, is DAMVIQNPRYQVTQFGKPVTLSCSQTLNHNVMYWYQQKSSQAPKLLFHYYDKDFNNEADTPDNFQSRRPNTSFCFLDIRSPGLGDTAMYLCATSRIFGAGTQYFGPGTRLLVL.

This clonotype was counted ten times or more. The chain couples TRBV20-1 to TRBJ2-7, with 7 bases that match TRBD1. CDR1 is DFQATT, CDR2 SNEGSKA, per germline (reference sequence). The length of the CDR3 is 13 residues. J was trimmed by 6 bases and V by 5 bases; bases with no gene match: 10. CDR3 nucleotide sequence: TGCAGTGCTGGAGTGACAGGGATCGGCGAGCAGTACTTC. Its protein is CSAGVTGIGEQYF.

This clonotype was picked up a small number of times. With a much larger clone just one base away, this may be a read error. This CDR3 fails to terminate in the conserved phenylalanine or tryptophan, so it likely reflects a read error. This sequence joins TRBV7-2 and TRBJ1-2; maybe TRBD1 (6 bases). This CDR3 region has 14 residues. Trimming took 7 bases from V and 1 from J, leaving 13 bases between them. From germline, CDR1 is SGHTA and CDR2 FQGNSA. The CDR3 reads CASNGGPGNYGYTY. The CDR3, as DNA: TGTGCCAGCAACGGGGGCCCCGGTAACTATGGCTACACCTAC.

There are many counts of this clonotype. The V call is TRBV6-1, the J call TRBJ1-2, with a possible D match to TRBD1 (5 bases). CDR1 and CDR2 from the germline V gene are MNHNS and SASEGT. V gave up 4 bases and J gave up 4 bases, with 13 bases separating them. There are 14 residues in the CDR3. The CDR3, as DNA: TGTGCCAGCAGTGGCGGGGGACGTATCTATGGCTACACCTTC. Translation: CASSGGGRIYGYTF.

There are many counts of this clonotype. The chain has TRBV6-1 and TRBJ2-7, with D unresolved. The germline V and J ends were trimmed by 7 bases and 3 bases, with 19 bases remaining between them. Germline values: CDR1 MNHNS, CDR2 SASEGT. The CDR3 is 15 amino acids. The CDR3 DNA follows: TGTGCCAGCAAACCCCGCGCGCTAGTCTTCTACGAGCAGTACTTC. Encoded protein: CASKPRALVFYEQYF.

This clonotype has at least ten counts. This sequence joins TRBV30 and TRBJ2-5, with unresolved D. The germline V and J ends were trimmed by 1 base and 5 bases, with 11 bases remaining between them. Germline values: CDR1 GTSNPN, CDR2 SVGIG (reference sequence). The CDR3 has 13 amino acids. The CDR3 loop is CAWSAGTRETQYF. The CDR3 nucleotides are TGTGCCTGGAGTGCGGGCACGCGTGAGACCCAGTACTTC.